What follows are 10 T cell receptor beta chains derived from one specimen sequenced in a study of blood T cell repertoires in COVID-19. Measured with immunoSEQ multiplex PCR; TCRdb has only the in-frame clones, and not every one. The sample comprises over 60,000 clones, over 75% of which are singletons, and over 7.5% rests with the top ten. What was sequenced was peripheral blood. All receptors derive from a human donor in a cohort sampled during active COVID-19.

The V and J genes are TRBV6-2 or TRBV6-3 and TRBJ2-1, with 13 bases lining up with TRBD2. V lost 6 bases, J lost 9 bases, and 8 bases stayed unmatched. CDR1 and CDR2 (germline): MNHEY, SVGEGT. The CDR3 is made up of 15 amino acids. The CDR3 nucleotides are TGTGCCAGCAGACCTAGCGGGACTAGCGGGGTTGAGCAGTTCTTC. The encoded protein is CASRPSGTSGVEQFF.

The chain uses TRBV5-1 and TRBJ1-5; D gene uncertain. V was cut by 0 bases and J by 3 bases, with 10 bases left in between. Looked up from germline, CDR1 is SGHRS and CDR2 is YFSETQ. This CDR3 contains 15 residues. CDR3 nucleotides: TGCGCCAGCAGCTTGGTAAGGGAGCTCAATCAGCCCCAGCATTTT. Translating gives CASSLVRELNQPQHF. Full variable domain (rest looked up from reference TRBV5-1 and TRBJ1-5): KAGVTQTPRYLIKTRGQQVTLSCSPISGHRSVSWYQQTPGQGLQFLFEYFSETQRNKGNFPGRFSGRQFSNSRSEMNVSTLELGDSALYLCASSLVRELNQPQHFGDGTRLSIL.

The CDR3 spells CAWSAAGGYEQYF. The DNA of the CDR3 is TGTGCCTGGAGTGCGGCAGGGGGTTACGAGCAGTACTTC. The chain couples TRBV30 to TRBJ2-7, with 7 bases identical to TRBD1. The CDR3 spans 13 residues. CDR1 and CDR2 from the germline V gene are GTSNPN and SVGIG (reference sequence). The V and J ends lost 1 base and 4 bases, in that order; junction bases with no gene match: 4.

This CDR3 reads CASSDLNSWPGGNSPLHF. In nucleotides, the CDR3 is TGTGCCAGCAGTGATCTAAATTCGTGGCCGGGTGGTAATTCACCCCTCCACTTT. The V gene is TRBV2, the J gene TRBJ1-6, with D uncertain. The CDR3 loop spans 18 amino acids. The germline V gene encodes CDR1 SNHLY and CDR2 FYNNEI. V was clipped by 3 bases and J by 6 bases, with 21 bases between them.

This clone came up once. The V call is TRBV10-3, the J call TRBJ1-2, with D perhaps matching TRBD1 (6 bases). The length of the CDR3 is 12 residues. Trimming removed 11 bases from V and 5 bases from J, with 15 bases in between. In germline, CDR1 is ENHRY, CDR2 SYGVKD. The CDR3 loop reads CAGQGREYGYTF. CDR3 DNA sequence: TGTGCCGGCCAGGGGAGGGAATATGGCTACACCTTC.

The chain has TRBV3-1 (or the pseudogene TRBV3-2) and TRBJ2-7; D call uncertain. This CDR3 comprises 13 residues. Trimming shortened V by 2 bases and J by 3 bases, and 8 bases separated the two germline ends. The germline gives CDR1 LGHDT, CDR2 YNNKEL (reference sequence). DNA of the CDR3: TGTGCCAGCAGCCAACTAGGAGTCTACGAGCAGTACTTC. It specifies CASSQLGVYEQYF.

This sequence joins TRBV15 and TRBJ1-3, with D possibly matching TRBD1 (5 bases). Germline V lookup: CDR1 LNHNV, CDR2 YYDKDF (reference sequence). V lost 4 bases and J 2 bases, leaving 9 bases between the germline ends. The CDR3 has 14 amino acids. Here the CDR3 DNA reads TGTGCCACCAGCAACAGGTTTCCTGGAAACACCATATATTTT. Residues: CATSNRFPGNTIYF. The whole variable domain, remainder taken from reference TRBV15 and TRBJ1-3, is DAMVIQNPRYQVTQFGKPVTLSCSQTLNHNVMYWYQQKSSQAPKLLFHYYDKDFNNEADTPDNFQSRRPNTSFCFLDIRSPGLGDTAMYLCATSNRFPGNTIYFGEGSWLTVV.

The chain recombines TRBV7-2 with TRBJ1-3; TRBD1 agrees at 7 bases. Germline lookup yields CDR1 SGHTA and CDR2 FQGNSA. The CDR3 length is 14 residues. Germline trimming cut 5 bases from V and 2 bases from J; bases unmatched to any gene: 3. In DNA, the CDR3 is TGTGCCAGCAGCCCGACAGGGACTGGAAACACCATATATTTT. Residues: CASSPTGTGNTIYF.

This chain connects TRBV28 to TRBJ1-2, with 9 bases fitting TRBD1. CDR3 size: 17 residues. The V segment lost 3 bases and the J segment 4 bases; nucleotides outside the gene matches: 12. CDR1 and CDR2 from the germline V gene are MDHEN and SYDVKM. The CDR3 here is CASSFRGTGRGRYGYTF. The CDR3 DNA follows: TGTGCCAGCAGTTTCCGCGGGACAGGGCGGGGGCGCTATGGCTACACCTTC.

The chain is built from TRBV5-6 and TRBJ2-7, with D possibly matching TRBD1 (6 bases). V lost 1 base, J lost 6 bases, and 8 bases lay in between. CDR3 length: 12 amino acids. Germline values: CDR1 SGHDT, CDR2 YYEEEE. The chain's CDR3 is CASSLRGFEQYF. The CDR3 DNA is TGTGCCAGCAGCTTGAGGGGGTTCGAGCAGTACTTC.